Listed here are 8 T cell receptor beta chains from one sample, sequenced in a study of metastatic and nonmetastatic thyroid tumors. The entire patient cohort was treatment-naive prior to thyroid surgery. TCRdb reanalyzed the PCR reads via MiXCR. The sample has roughly 15,000 clones; around 29% are singletons. Input material: adjacent normal tissue. The receptors were gathered from a female donor with papillary thyroid cancer or a benign thyroid nodule (not recorded which). Some clones in this sample may be carry-over from other donors' samples.

This chain's CDR3 is CASRATSGGGFQETQYF. In DNA, the CDR3 is TGCGCCAGCAGGGCAACTAGCGGGGGTGGTTTCCAAGAGACCCAGTACTTC. The rearrangement uses TRBV5-1 and TRBJ2-5, with 11 positions matching TRBD2. This CDR3 has 17 residues. Germline V gene lookup returns CDR1 SGHRS and CDR2 YFSETQ. The V and J ends lost 5 bases and 1 base, in that order; junction bases with no gene match: 10.

This clone has only a few counts. The chain recombines TRBV6-1 with TRBJ1-1, with 7 bases fitting TRBD1. V dropped 7 bases and J dropped 6; count of bases not matched to a gene: 11. This CDR3 spans 14 amino acids. CDR1 is MNHNS and CDR2 is SASEGT in the germline V gene. The CDR3 DNA sequence: TGTGCCAGCATTTCACCATGGGGGACAGCTGAAGCTTTCTTT. It encodes CASISPWGTAEAFF.

This clone was counted once. The gene calls are TRBV24-1 and TRBJ2-5; D remains ambiguous. The CDR3 totals 14 residues. The V end lost 4 bases, the J end lost 1 base, and 9 bases lay between the germline ends. Germline CDR1 is KGHDR and CDR2 is SFDVKD. The chain's CDR3 is CATSELDLQETQYF. CDR3 in DNA: TGTGCCACCAGTGAACTGGACCTCCAAGAGACCCAGTACTTC.

This sequence joins TRBV14 and TRBJ1-2; D is undetermined. The CDR3 length is 16 residues. From germline, CDR1 is SGHDN and CDR2 FVKESK. The ends were cut back, 0 bases at V and 5 bases at J, with 16 bases in the middle. The CDR3 loop reads CASSQDAASLLYGYTF. CDR3 nucleotides: TGTGCCAGCAGCCAAGATGCGGCCTCCTTATTGTATGGCTACACCTTC.

The V gene is TRBV30, the J gene TRBJ1-1; D is uncertain. The CDR3 contains 15 residues. Germline V gene sequence: CDR1 GTSNPN, CDR2 SVGIG (reference sequence). Trimming pared 2 bases from V and 0 bases from J, leaving 13 bases between. CDR3 loop: CAWSPVKTMNTEAFF. CDR3 DNA: TGTGCCTGGAGTCCGGTGAAGACGATGAACACTGAAGCTTTCTTT. Using reference TRBV30 and TRBJ1-1 for the parts outside the CDR3, the full variable domain is SQTIHQWPATLVQPVGSPLSLECTVEGTSNPNLYWYRQAAGRGLQLLFYSVGIGQISSEVPQNLSASRPQDRQFILSSKKLLLSDSGFYLCAWSPVKTMNTEAFFGQGTRLTVV.

Concerning this clone: Just one base apart from a much larger clone, this may be a read error. The chain combines TRBV5-1 with TRBJ2-7; 7 positions agree with TRBD2. The CDR3 covers 13 residues. Germline CDR1 is SGHRS and CDR2 is YFSETQ. CDR3 DNA sequence: TGCGCCAGCATCTTGGACGGGAGGAGCGAGCAGTACTTC. Its protein product is CASILDGRSEQYF.

This chain links TRBV11-2 with TRBJ2-3, with TRBD1 matching over 7 bases. CDR3 size: 16 residues. Germline values: CDR1 SGHAT, CDR2 FQNNGV. Trimming took 2 bases from V and 1 from J; bases not matched to a gene: 6. For the CDR3, the DNA is TGTGCCAGCAGCTTATTGACAGGGTCGGGCACAGATACGCAGTATTTT. As protein: CASSLLTGSGTDTQYF.

There are a few counts of this clone. V usage is TRBV29-1 and J usage is TRBJ2-1; possible D gene TRBD1, 6 bases. The V and J ends lost 1 base and 3 bases respectively, with 7 bases between them. The CDR3 is 13 amino acids. Germline loops: CDR1 SQVTM, CDR2 ANQGSEA. This CDR3 reads CSVEGTDYNEQFF. The CDR3 bases are TGCAGCGTTGAAGGGACAGACTACAATGAGCAGTTCTTC.